The rows below give T cell receptor beta chains drawn from one sample of a study of T cell responses to AZD1222 COVID-19 vaccine. Sequencing used immunoSEQ multiplex PCR; TCRdb keeps in-frame clones, though not all of them. The data hold some 63,000 clones, with 84% observed a single time. Sequences were derived from peripheral blood, sampled on day 0 of AZD1222 vaccination. The receptor set was obtained from an adult in good health. The CDR3 runs from the conserved cysteine through the conserved F or W. A D gene is named only where the DNA matches it firmly. Size tells how often a clone was seen (once, few, many) or the class of an expanded clone, and some rows leave it out.

>TRBV2|TRBJ2-7|-|TRBD2
TGTGCCAGCAGTGCCGGACTAGCGGGAGTCTACGAGCAGTACTTC
CASSAGLAGVYEQYF
>TRBV28|TRBJ1-2|-|-
TGTGCCAGCAAGGAGGAAGCTAACTATGGCTACACCTTC
CASKEEANYGYTF
>TRBV5-1|TRBJ1-1|-|-
TGCGCCAGCAGGACAGATTTCACTGAAGCTTTCTTT
CASRTDFTEAFF
>TRBV4-3|TRBJ1-2|-|TRBD1
TGCGCCAGCAGCCCAAAACCCCTCCGACAGGGCGTTGTGGGAGGCTACACCTTC
CASSPKPLRQGVVGGYTF
>TRBV4-1|TRBJ2-7|-|TRBD1
TGCGCCAGCAGCCAAGATTATGACAGGGGGAACGAGCAGTACTTC
CASSQDYDRGNEQYF
>TRBV15|TRBJ2-2|-|-
TGTGCCACCAGCAGAGATGAGAACACCGGGGAGCTGTTTTTT
CATSRDENTGELFF
>TRBV7-9|TRBJ1-5|-|-
TGTGCCAGCAGTTATACGGGTGATCAGCCCCAGCATTTT
CASSYTGDQPQHF
>TRBV28|TRBJ2-2|-|TRBD2
TGTGCCAGCATTGTCCGGCCGGGGGGCGGGGAGCTGTTTTTT
CASIVRPGGGELFF
>TRBV6-2/TRBV6-3|TRBJ1-2|few|TRBD1
TGTGCCAGCAGCTGGACAGGGGCGAATGGCTACACCTTC
CASSWTGANGYTF
>TRBV11-2|TRBJ2-2|-|-
TGTGCCAGCAGCTTAGTGCCCTCGAACCCCCCCGGGGAGCTGTTTTTT
CASSLVPSNPPGELFF
>TRBV12-5|TRBJ2-7|-|-
TGTGCTAGTGGTTTGGTACTCGGGACACTGACCTACGAGCAGTACTTC
CASGLVLGTLTYEQYF
>TRBV25-1|TRBJ1-3|-|-
TGTGCCAGCAGTGAATATTGGGGTACTGGAAACACCATATATTTT
CASSEYWGTGNTIYF
>TRBV29-1|TRBJ1-4|-|TRBD1
TGCAGCGTTGCAGGACAGGGATCACTGGTAGAACTGTTTTTT
CSVAGQGSLVELFF
>TRBV19|TRBJ1-5|-|-
TGTGCCAGTAGTATCGCCAGGGCCAGCAATCAGCCCCAGCATTTT
CASSIARASNQPQHF
>TRBV2|TRBJ2-5|-|-
TGTGCCAGCAGCCCAATGGGAGAGACCCAGTACTTC
CASSPMGETQYF
>TRBV5-1|TRBJ1-5|-|TRBD1
TGCGCCAGCAGCCCAAATCCGGGACAGGGGATTCAGCCCCAGCATTTT
CASSPNPGQGIQPQHF